The rows below give T cell receptor beta chains drawn from one sample of a study of cytomegalovirus exposure and HLA in healthy donors. TCRdb keeps only in-frame clones here, not all; method: immunoSEQ multiplex PCR. This table lists approximately 50,000 clones. Material for sequencing was PBMCs. The receptors stem from a woman aged 35 to 49 in good health and CMV-seronegative. CDR3s include the opening cysteine and the closing phenylalanine or tryptophan. A D gene is named only where the DNA matches it firmly.

V,J,D,CDR3,DNA
TRBV4-2,TRBJ1-2,.,CASSQDPGVIYGYTF,TGTGCCAGCAGCCAAGATCCCGGAGTCATCTATGGCTACACCTTC
TRBV6-5,TRBJ2-7,TRBD1,CASSYRFGTAPYEQYF,TGTGCCAGCAGTTACCGCTTTGGGACAGCGCCCTACGAGCAGTACTTC
TRBV7-9,TRBJ2-1,TRBD1,CASSRDSRWDEQFF,TGTGCCAGCAGCCGGGACAGCCGGTGGGATGAGCAGTTCTTC
TRBV5-1,TRBJ2-5,.,CASSFGETQYF,TGCGCCAGCAGCTTCGGAGAGACCCAGTACTTC
TRBV4-3,TRBJ1-2,.,CASSQEGRGANYGYTF,TGCGCCAGCAGCCAGGAAGGACGGGGAGCTAACTATGGCTACACCTTC
TRBV7-3,TRBJ2-5,.,CASSLNTGEAETQYF,TGTGCCAGCAGCTTAAATACAGGCGAGGCGGAGACCCAGTACTTC
TRBV6-6,TRBJ1-5,TRBD1,CASSRQGAEQPQHF,TGTGCCAGCAGTCGACAGGGAGCGGAGCAGCCCCAGCATTTT
TRBV4-1,TRBJ2-7,.,CASSLASSQDFSYEQYF,TGCGCCAGCAGCCTGGCGTCGTCACAGGATTTCTCCTACGAGCAGTACTTC
TRBV4-3,TRBJ1-5,.,CASSQGPNQPQHF,TGCGCCAGCAGCCAAGGGCCTAATCAGCCCCAGCATTTT
TRBV14,TRBJ1-1,TRBD1,CASSPNRGQGNTEAFF,TGTGCCAGCAGCCCGAACAGGGGGCAGGGGAACACTGAAGCTTTCTTT
TRBV7-3,TRBJ2-1,.,CASSLGGGREQFF,TGTGCCAGCAGCTTAGGCGGGGGCCGTGAGCAGTTCTTC
TRBV19,TRBJ2-1,.,CASSSHTSSYNEQFF,TGTGCCAGTAGTTCACACACTAGCTCCTACAATGAGCAGTTCTTC
TRBV18,TRBJ1-2,.,CASSPTQWGYTF,TGTGCCAGCTCACCAACTCAATGGGGCTACACCTTC
TRBV5-4,TRBJ2-7,TRBD2,CASSAGLAGASYEQYF,TGTGCCAGCAGCGCCGGTTTAGCGGGGGCCTCCTACGAGCAGTACTTC
TRBV6-5,TRBJ1-1,.,CASSYAGGRLEAFF,TGTGCCAGCAGTTACGCGGGGGGGCGCCTTGAAGCTTTCTTT
TRBV20-1,TRBJ2-5,.,CSAFYGETQYF,TGCAGTGCTTTTTACGGGGAGACCCAGTACTTC
TRBV10-3,TRBJ1-1,.,CAISRRTDWNTEAFF,TGTGCCATCAGTCGACGGACAGACTGGAACACTGAAGCTTTCTTT
TRBV18,TRBJ1-2,TRBD1,CASSPQGTAATTNYGYTF,TGTGCCAGCTCACCACAGGGGACAGCTGCTACAACTAACTATGGCTACACCTTC
TRBV6-6,TRBJ1-2,TRBD1,CASSLPQGEANYGYTF,TGTGCCAGCAGTCTTCCACAGGGGGAAGCTAACTATGGCTACACCTTC
TRBV7-2,TRBJ2-7,TRBD2,CASSPSGGPYEQYF,TGTGCCAGCAGCCCAAGCGGGGGTCCCTACGAGCAGTACTTC
TRBV7-9,TRBJ1-5,TRBD1,CASSTQGEIQPQHF,TGTGCCAGCAGCACACAGGGGGAAATTCAGCCCCAGCATTTT
TRBV16,TRBJ1-1,.,CASSPQVPGVNEAFF,TGTGCCAGCAGCCCTCAGGTCCCAGGGGTTAACGAAGCTTTCTTT
TRBV1,TRBJ2-1,.,CTSSQDRTSGDNEQFF,TGCACCAGCAGCCAAGATCGGACTAGCGGCGACAATGAGCAGTTCTTC
TRBV4-3,TRBJ1-2,TRBD1,CASSQGGQLDYGYTF,TGCGCCAGCAGCCAGGGGGGACAGTTAGACTATGGCTACACCTTC
TRBV10-1,TRBJ2-2,.,CASSDCEGDTGELFF,TGCGCCAGCAGTGACTGTGAAGGGGACACCGGGGAGCTGTTTTTT
TRBV19,TRBJ1-4,.,CASKSPEGKLFF,TGTGCCAGTAAGAGTCCCGAGGGAAAACTGTTTTTT
TRBV7-9,TRBJ2-1,.,CASSPAGTQDNEQFF,TGTGCCAGCAGCCCAGCCGGGACACAGGACAATGAGCAGTTCTTC
TRBV5-1,TRBJ2-5,.,CASSSQAQGAETQYF,TGCGCCAGCAGCTCCCAGGCCCAGGGTGCCGAGACCCAGTACTTC
TRBV7-3,TRBJ2-7,TRBD2,CASSLNGGGPYEQYF,TGTGCCAGCAGCTTAAACGGCGGGGGGCCCTACGAGCAGTACTTC
TRBV30,TRBJ1-2,.,CAWTTPLGQRAAYGYTF,TGTGCCTGGACCACCCCCCTAGGACAAAGAGCCGCCTATGGCTACACCTTC
TRBV7-8,TRBJ1-1,.,CASSVQGRNTEAFF,TGTGCCAGCAGCGTACAGGGAAGGAACACTGAAGCTTTCTTT
TRBV6-1,TRBJ1-3,.,CASSRDNSGNTIYF,TGTGCCAGCAGTCGGGATAACTCTGGAAACACCATATATTTT
TRBV2,TRBJ2-5,TRBD2,CASSEFGRGLQETQYF,TGTGCCAGCAGTGAATTCGGGCGGGGGTTACAAGAGACCCAGTACTTC
TRBV7-6,TRBJ2-2,.,CASSLEALNTGELFF,TGTGCCAGCAGCTTAGAAGCATTGAACACCGGGGAGCTGTTTTTT
TRBV19,TRBJ1-2,.,CASSAPRRENYGYTF,TGTGCCAGTAGTGCCCCTAGGAGGGAAAACTATGGCTACACCTTC
TRBV6-5,TRBJ2-5,TRBD2,CASSPTGTSGLAQYF,TGTGCCAGCAGCCCAACCGGGACTAGCGGCCTAGCCCAGTACTTC
TRBV5-1,TRBJ2-7,TRBD1,CASSTGTDSYEQYF,TGCGCCAGCAGCACCGGGACAGACTCCTACGAGCAGTACTTC
TRBV6-5,TRBJ1-2,.,CASSSLDRLNYGYTF,TGTGCCAGCAGTTCCTTGGACAGATTGAACTATGGCTACACCTTC
TRBV6-5,TRBJ2-7,TRBD1,CASSWGQASYEQYF,TGTGCCAGCAGTTGGGGACAGGCATCCTACGAGCAGTACTTC
TRBV5-1,TRBJ1-2,TRBD1,CASSPRTGGTNYGYTF,TGCGCCAGCAGCCCCAGGACAGGGGGGACTAACTATGGCTACACCTTC
TRBV28,TRBJ1-2,.,CASSSFRGFPFFYGYTF,TGTGCCAGCAGTTCCTTCAGGGGCTTCCCCTTTTTCTATGGCTACACCTTC
TRBV15,TRBJ1-5,TRBD1,CATSTGTGRKHF,TGTGCCACCAGCACTGGGACAGGGCGGAAGCATTTT
TRBV30,TRBJ2-5,.,CAWSRGGTWEETQYF,TGTGCCTGGAGTAGGGGGGGCACATGGGAAGAGACCCAGTACTTC
TRBV11-2,TRBJ2-3,TRBD1,CASSGGTGEDTQYF,TGTGCCAGCAGCGGAGGGACAGGGGAAGATACGCAGTATTTT
TRBV29-1,TRBJ1-5,TRBD1,CSVARDRNQPQHF,TGCAGCGTGGCCCGGGACAGAAATCAGCCCCAGCATTTT
TRBV5-1,TRBJ2-5,.,CASSLKGKGGENQYF,TGCGCCAGCAGCTTGAAGGGAAAAGGTGGGGAGAACCAGTACTTC
TRBV9,TRBJ1-4,TRBD1,CASSPQGAGEKLFF,TGTGCCAGCAGCCCGCAGGGGGCCGGTGAAAAACTGTTTTTT
TRBV2,TRBJ1-2,.,CASSPPPSGGYTF,TGTGCCAGCAGTCCCCCCCCTTCCGGTGGCTACACCTTC